What follows is one TCR beta chain and its context. Repertoires were generated with immunoSEQ multiplex PCR, while TCRdb's copy carries only in-frame clones and drops some. The sample shows more than 40,000 clones, roughly three quarters of them seen only once. V lost 4 bases, J lost 3 bases, and 13 bases lay in between. CDR1 is MNHNY and CDR2 is SVGAGI in the germline V gene (reference sequence). This CDR3 spans 15 amino acids. This sample was taken from a study of PD-1 blockade in mismatch repair-deficient tumors. All patients were mismatch repair deficient, assessed by either PCR or immunohistochemistry.

This sample comprised peripheral blood, obtained 4 weeks after starting pembrolizumab. The V gene is TRBV6-6, the J gene TRBJ2-1; D is perhaps TRBD1 (6 bases). The receptor was derived from an adult with mismatch repair-deficient cancer. The CDR3 nucleotides read TGTGCCAGCAGTTCCCTACAGGGAAGCTACAATGAGCAGTTCTTC. The encoded protein is CASSSLQGSYNEQFF.